This T cell receptor beta chain was captured in a study of patients and donors after allogeneic stem cell transplantation. This clonotype was picked up one time. TCRdb used MiXCR to reprocess the RT-PCR reads, holding one entry per CDR3 protein. The table lists about 110,000 distinct CDR3 sequences, 35% of them singletons. CDR1 is SEHNR and CDR2 is FQNEAQ in the germline V gene (reference sequence). V lost 3 bases, J lost 2 bases, and 11 bases lay in between. The CDR3 is 15 amino acids. The gene calls are TRBV7-9 and TRBJ1-3, with D maybe TRBD1 (6 bases). The sequence was collected from a human donor who was either an allogeneic HSCT recipient or a stem cell or donor lymphocyte infusion donor (not recorded which). It is not recorded whose cells these are; they may come from a transplant donor. The material sequenced was blood, either unsorted or a sorted T cell fraction (not recorded which). The CDR3 protein is CASSLARGTGNTIYF. In nucleotides, the CDR3 is TGTGCCAGCAGCTTGGCCAGGGGTACTGGAAACACCATATATTTT.